The T cell receptor (beta chain) under discussion was sequenced for a study of blood T cells in healthy people across ages. CDR1 is SEHNR, CDR2 FQNEAQ, per germline (reference sequence). This CDR3 spans 14 amino acids. Between the trimmed V and J ends, which lost 11 bases and 7 bases, there was a span of 21 bases. A J-beta primer mix and a sample-barcoded 5' primer were used in a second PCR of roughly 7 to 12 cycles. In TCRdb, the 5' RACE reads were re-called with MiXCR into one record per CDR3 protein. The sample records some 760,000 distinct CDR3 sequences, 20% to 30% being singletons. Separately, the same data were catalogued under a study of T cells of mothers and their children. Per that study: A few healthy Caucasian mothers, along with their six children, served as the donors. A slight, non-significant increase in overlap was found for related mother-child pairs relative to unrelated pairs.

This TCR was recovered from a boy aged 10-17 years in good health. The specimen sequenced was blood. This chain joins TRBV7-9 and TRBJ2-1; D is unresolved. The CDR3 is CAVSGRPQTNEQFF. CDR3 nucleotide sequence: TGTGCCGTCTCGGGTCGGCCACAAACTAATGAGCAGTTCTTC.